A selection of T cell receptor beta chains follows, all from one sample in a study of post-analysis software for immune sequencing data. TCRdb itself ran the PCR reads through MiXCR, one entry per CDR3 protein. Of roughly 800,000 distinct CDR3 sequences listed, around 42% are singletons. The sequenced sample was blood. Receptors were obtained from a girl aged 5-17 years with multiple sclerosis. Both conserved end residues are part of each CDR3. The D gene is left open where the match is weak. Clone size is given for some rows only: seen once, a few or many times, or a class if the clone is expanded.

D gene: NA; clone size: NA; V gene: TRBV25-1; J gene: TRBJ2-5; CDR3 DNA: TGTGCCAGCAGTGGGAGGGCCACCCGGGAGACCCAGTACTTC; CDR3 protein: CASSGRATRETQYF
D gene: TRBD2; clone size: NA; V gene: TRBV2; J gene: TRBJ2-7; CDR3 DNA: TGTGCCAGCAGTGAATTTGCGGGAGGCCCCTACGAGCAGTACTTC; CDR3 protein: CASSEFAGGPYEQYF
D gene: TRBD2; clone size: NA; V gene: TRBV5-1; J gene: TRBJ2-1; CDR3 DNA: TGCGCCAGCAGCCCGACTAGCGGGAGCAATGAGCAGTTCTTC; CDR3 protein: CASSPTSGSNEQFF
D gene: NA; clone size: NA; V gene: TRBV7-9; J gene: TRBJ2-3; CDR3 DNA: TGTGCCAGCAGCTACGGGAGTGGCGGTACGCAGTATTTT; CDR3 protein: CASSYGSGGTQYF
D gene: TRBD2; clone size: many; V gene: TRBV10-3; J gene: TRBJ2-7; CDR3 DNA: TGTGCCATCAGTGAGTCGAAGGGCGGGAGTATAAGCGAGCAGTACTTC; CDR3 protein: CAISESKGGSISEQYF
D gene: NA; clone size: NA; V gene: TRBV2; J gene: TRBJ2-1; CDR3 DNA: TGTGCCAGCACCGTTTTTACCTACAATGAGCAGTTCTTC; CDR3 protein: CASTVFTYNEQFF
D gene: TRBD1; clone size: NA; V gene: TRBV5-1; J gene: TRBJ2-1; CDR3 DNA: TGCGCCAGCAGCTTCCGGGACAGGGAAAATGAGCAGTTCTTC; CDR3 protein: CASSFRDRENEQFF
D gene: TRBD2; clone size: NA; V gene: TRBV7-9; J gene: TRBJ2-5; CDR3 DNA: TGTGCCAGCAGCTTATTTGTAGCGGGAGTTGGAGAGACCCAGTACTTC; CDR3 protein: CASSLFVAGVGETQYF
D gene: TRBD1; clone size: NA; V gene: TRBV2; J gene: TRBJ2-7; CDR3 DNA: TGTGCCAGCAGTGAAAGGGACAGGGGAGGCGAGCAGTACTTC; CDR3 protein: CASSERDRGGEQYF
D gene: NA; clone size: NA; V gene: TRBV20-1; J gene: TRBJ2-1; CDR3 DNA: TGCAGGGCTAGAGCTTCCGGGAATGAGCAGTTCTTC; CDR3 protein: CRARASGNEQFF
D gene: TRBD1; clone size: NA; V gene: TRBV12-3/TRBV12-4; J gene: TRBJ1-2; CDR3 DNA: TGTGCCAGCAGTTGGGAGGGGGGACAGCGGGTCCCCAACTATGGCTACACCTTC; CDR3 protein: CASSWEGGQRVPNYGYTF
D gene: NA; clone size: NA; V gene: TRBV7-9; J gene: TRBJ2-1; CDR3 DNA: TGTGCCAGCAGCTCGGGTTCGGATGAGCAGTTCTTC; CDR3 protein: CASSSGSDEQFF
D gene: TRBD2; clone size: NA; V gene: TRBV5-1; J gene: TRBJ2-1; CDR3 DNA: TGCGCCAGCAGGGAGGAACCAGCGGGAGAAGAGACCCAGTTCTTC; CDR3 protein: CASREEPAGEETQFF
D gene: NA; clone size: NA; V gene: TRBV5-6; J gene: TRBJ2-7; CDR3 DNA: TGTGCCAGCAGCTTGGACGCAGCTCGCGAGCAGTACTTC; CDR3 protein: CASSLDAAREQYF
D gene: NA; clone size: NA; V gene: TRBV21-1; J gene: TRBJ2-5; CDR3 DNA: TGTGCCAGCAGCAAAGGGGTAGCCTCCTTACAGCAAGAGACCCAGTACTTC; CDR3 protein: CASSKGVASLQQETQYF
D gene: NA; clone size: NA; V gene: TRBV30; J gene: TRBJ2-3; CDR3 DNA: TGCGCCTGGAGGACCGGGGGCACGCAGTATTTT; CDR3 protein: CAWRTGGTQYF
D gene: NA; clone size: NA; V gene: TRBV30; J gene: TRBJ1-2; CDR3 DNA: TGTGCCTGGAGTGCCCGGACGAGGGGCTACACCTTC; CDR3 protein: CAWSARTRGYTF
D gene: NA; clone size: NA; V gene: TRBV9; J gene: TRBJ1-2; CDR3 DNA: TGTGCCAGCAGCCCCCCTTTGGCGGACAACTATGGCTACACCTTC; CDR3 protein: CASSPPLADNYGYTF
D gene: NA; clone size: NA; V gene: TRBV6-5; J gene: TRBJ2-7; CDR3 DNA: TGTGCCAGCACCTCAGGGACTGGGAAGTTCTACGAGCAGTACTTC; CDR3 protein: CASTSGTGKFYEQYF
D gene: NA; clone size: once; V gene: TRBV5-1; J gene: TRBJ2-1; CDR3 DNA: TGCGCCAGCAGCTTGGGGGTCGCCGCCGGCAATGAGCAGTTCTTC; CDR3 protein: CASSLGVAAGNEQFF